This entry lists 15 T cell receptor beta chains sequenced from one sample in a study of shared clonotypes between healthy human individuals. Assay: immunoSEQ multiplex PCR; the TCRdb copy retains only in-frame clones and omits some. Found here are about 2.4 million clones, 85% to 95% of them singletons; the top ten hold around 0.15%. The sample taken for sequencing was naive CD4+ T cells sorted from blood. Subset specified: CD45RA+ positively selected. Receptor source: a young man in good health.

CDR3 amino acids: CAISEASRTGGFTMNTEAFF. The CDR3 region has the DNA TGTGCCATCAGTGAGGCCTCTCGGACAGGGGGCTTTACCATGAACACTGAAGCTTTCTTT. J is TRBJ1-1 and V is TRBV10-3, with 11 bases aligning to TRBD1. J was trimmed by 0 bases and V by 2 bases; bases with no gene match: 14. This CDR3 has 20 residues. The V gene's germline CDR1 is ENHRY and CDR2 SYGVKD.

The rearrangement uses TRBV6-1 and TRBJ1-4; D remains ambiguous. CDR1 MNHNS and CDR2 SASEGT come from the germline V gene. Trimming pared 0 bases from V and 3 bases from J, leaving 5 bases between. The CDR3 spans 14 residues. The DNA of the CDR3 is TGTGCCAGCAGTGAAGCTGGGGCTAATGAAAAACTGTTTTTT. Residues: CASSEAGANEKLFF.

As to this clone: This specimen includes other DNA sequences encoding the same CDR3. The chain combines TRBV20-1 with TRBJ1-2; D remains unclear. Germline V CDR1 and CDR2: DFQATT, SNEGSKA (reference sequence). The CDR3 is made up of 11 amino acids. The ends were cut back, 3 bases at V and 6 bases at J, with 8 bases in the middle. The CDR3: CSASLWDGYTF. The CDR3 bases are TGCAGTGCTAGTTTGTGGGATGGCTACACCTTC.

The chain couples TRBV14 to TRBJ1-5, with D possibly being TRBD1 (6 bases). Per the germline V gene, CDR1 is SGHDN and CDR2 is FVKESK. This CDR3 region has 14 residues. Trimming cost V 8 bases and J 3 bases, with 14 bases left between them. The CDR3 spells CASSDGTYNQPQHF. CDR3 in DNA: TGTGCCAGCTCGGACGGGACATACAATCAGCCCCAGCATTTT.

V and J are TRBV5-1 and TRBJ2-2; D possibly corresponds to TRBD2 (6 bases). V was pared by 3 bases and J by 6 bases, with 15 bases between. The germline CDR1 and CDR2 sequences are SGHRS and YFSETQ. The CDR3 sequence is 15 residues long. CDR3: CASSWGESGPGELFF. CDR3 coding DNA: TGCGCCAGCAGCTGGGGGGAAAGTGGGCCCGGGGAGCTGTTTTTT.

The chain employs TRBV5-1 and TRBJ2-1; the D is unclear. The CDR3 covers 14 residues. The germline V gene encodes CDR1 SGHRS and CDR2 YFSETQ. Trimming left V 0 bases short and J 9 bases short, with 13 bases between. This CDR3 reads CASSLEVSLVEQFF. CDR3 DNA: TGCGCCAGCAGCTTGGAAGTCTCGTTAGTTGAGCAGTTCTTC.

The CDR3 DNA follows: TGTGCCATCAGGGATACAGGCCCCAGGGACGAGCAGTACTTC. It yields the protein CAIRDTGPRDEQYF. The rearrangement links TRBV10-3 to TRBJ2-7, with a tentative D call TRBD1 (5 bases). Deletions cut 6 bases from V and 5 bases from J, with 17 bases between. Germline V gene data show CDR1 as ENHRY and CDR2 as SYGVKD. CDR3 length: 14 residues.

The CDR3: CASGQAGANVLTF. In DNA form, the CDR3 reads TGTGCCAGCGGGCAGGCTGGGGCCAACGTCCTGACTTTC. The chain is built from TRBV6-1 and TRBJ2-6; D is unresolved. Deletions cut 8 bases from V and 2 bases from J, with 7 bases between. Germline values: CDR1 MNHNS, CDR2 SASEGT. The CDR3 is 13 residues long.

The chain employs TRBV30 and TRBJ2-7; D is undetermined. Trimming cost V 3 bases and J 1 base, with 10 bases left between them. CDR1 GTSNPN and CDR2 SVGIG come from the germline V gene (reference sequence). This CDR3 is built from 13 residues. CDR3 in DNA: TGTGCCTGGAGCCCGTCGAGTTCCTACGAGCAGTACTTC. Translation gives CAWSPSSSYEQYF.

In its sample, this clone was seen once. The chain is built from TRBV2 and TRBJ2-3; weak D call: TRBD2 (5 bases). This CDR3 spans 14 amino acids. V lost 5 bases and J lost 2, with 11 bases in between. In germline, CDR1 is SNHLY, CDR2 FYNNEI. The CDR3 bases are TGTGCCAGCAGTCAAATAGCGACCACAGATACGCAGTATTTT. Protein product: CASSQIATTDTQYF.

This chain uses TRBV18 with TRBJ2-3; 9 bases agree with TRBD1. Germline trimming cut 3 bases from V and 5 bases from J; bases unmatched to any gene: 3. Germline V gives CDR1 KGHSH, CDR2 LQKENI. This CDR3 comprises 14 residues. CDR3 sequence (DNA): TGTGCCAGCTCACCCGGGACAGGGATAGATACGCAGTATTTT. Protein product: CASSPGTGIDTQYF.

The gene calls are TRBV7-8 and TRBJ2-5, with D possibly being TRBD1 or TRBD2 (6 bases each). The V and J ends lost 2 bases and 4 bases respectively, with 11 bases between them. The CDR3 is made up of 14 amino acids. Germline CDR1 SGHVS, CDR2 FQNEAQ. The CDR3 bases are TGTGCCAGCAGCTTAACGGGGGCTCGAGAGACCCAGTACTTC. It is translated as CASSLTGARETQYF.

The chain joins TRBV10-3 to TRBJ2-1; 9 nucleotides agree with TRBD1. Germline values: CDR1 ENHRY, CDR2 SYGVKD. V lost 6 bases and J lost 10; bases outside the gene matches: 7. The CDR3 totals 13 residues. The CDR3 DNA sequence: TGTGCCATCAGCCAACAGGGGGCGAGGGAGCAGTTCTTC. It translates to CAISQQGAREQFF.

The chain carries TRBV5-1 and TRBJ2-3; TRBD1 matches at 8 bases. The CDR3 covers 14 residues. V was pared by 4 bases and J by 4 bases, with 5 bases of the junction left unmatched. CDR1 SGHRS and CDR2 YFSETQ come from the germline V gene. CDR3 sequence reads: CASSLQGAPDTQYF. The CDR3 DNA reads as TGCGCCAGCAGCCTTCAGGGGGCGCCAGATACGCAGTATTTT.

This chain connects TRBV30 to TRBJ1-4; D unclear. Germline assignment: CDR1 GTSNPN and CDR2 SVGIG (reference sequence). V was clipped by 4 bases and J by 5 bases, with 11 bases between them. The CDR3 extends over 13 amino acids. Here the CDR3 DNA reads TGTGCCTGGAACAGAAACCCGAATGAAAAACTGTTTTTT. Amino acids: CAWNRNPNEKLFF.